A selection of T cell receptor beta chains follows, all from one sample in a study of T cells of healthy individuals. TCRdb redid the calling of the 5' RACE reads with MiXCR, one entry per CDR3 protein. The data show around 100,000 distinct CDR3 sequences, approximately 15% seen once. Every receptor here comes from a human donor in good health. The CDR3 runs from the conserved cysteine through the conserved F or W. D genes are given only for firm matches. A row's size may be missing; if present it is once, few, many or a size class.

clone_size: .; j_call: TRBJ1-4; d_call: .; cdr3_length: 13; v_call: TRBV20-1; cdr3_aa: CSAEWSTNEKLFF; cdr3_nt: TGCAGTGCTGAATGGTCGACTAATGAAAAACTGTTTTTT
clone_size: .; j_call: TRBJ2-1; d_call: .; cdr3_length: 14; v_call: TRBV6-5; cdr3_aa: CASSRLRRDNEQFF; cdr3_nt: TGTGCCAGCAGCCGCCTACGAAGGGACAATGAGCAGTTCTTC
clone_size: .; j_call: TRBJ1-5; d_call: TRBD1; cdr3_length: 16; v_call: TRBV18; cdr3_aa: CASSPPGTGTFQPQHF; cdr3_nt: TGTGCCAGCTCACCACCGGGGACAGGGACCTTTCAGCCCCAGCATTTT
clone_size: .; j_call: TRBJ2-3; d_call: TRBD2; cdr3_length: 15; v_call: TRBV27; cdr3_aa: CASSFGGRGADTQYF; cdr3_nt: TGTGCCAGCAGTTTCGGCGGGAGGGGCGCAGATACGCAGTATTTT
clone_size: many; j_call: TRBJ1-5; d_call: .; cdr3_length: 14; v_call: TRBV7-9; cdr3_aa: CASSLGRGGQPQHF; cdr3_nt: TGTGCCAGCAGCTTAGGGAGGGGAGGTCAGCCCCAGCATTTT
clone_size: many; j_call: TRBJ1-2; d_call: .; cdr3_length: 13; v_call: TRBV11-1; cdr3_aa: CASSSHHSGGYTF; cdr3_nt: TGTGCCAGCAGCTCCCACCACTCGGGTGGCTACACCTTC
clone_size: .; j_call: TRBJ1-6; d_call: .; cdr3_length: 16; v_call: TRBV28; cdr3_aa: CASSPPSGVQNSPLHF; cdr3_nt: TGTGCCAGCAGTCCACCCAGTGGGGTACAAAATTCACCCCTCCACTTT
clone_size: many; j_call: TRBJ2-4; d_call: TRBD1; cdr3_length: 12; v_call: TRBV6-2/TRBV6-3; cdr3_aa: CASGQGIDIQYF; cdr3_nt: TGTGCCAGCGGACAGGGGATAGACATTCAGTACTTC
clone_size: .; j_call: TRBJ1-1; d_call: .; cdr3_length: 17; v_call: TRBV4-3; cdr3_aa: CASSQDLGAAGKTEAFF; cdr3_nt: TGCGCCAGCAGCCAAGATCTTGGGGCCGCGGGCAAGACTGAAGCTTTCTTT
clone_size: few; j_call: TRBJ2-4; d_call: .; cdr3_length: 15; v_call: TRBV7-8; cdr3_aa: CASSLRGSGKNIQYF; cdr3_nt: TGTGCCAGCAGCTTACGAGGATCGGGCAAAAACATTCAGTACTTC
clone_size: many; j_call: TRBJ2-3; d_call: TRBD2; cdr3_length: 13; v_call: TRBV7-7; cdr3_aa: CASSLRETDTQYF; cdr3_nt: TGTGCTAGCAGCTTGCGGGAGACAGATACGCAGTATTTT
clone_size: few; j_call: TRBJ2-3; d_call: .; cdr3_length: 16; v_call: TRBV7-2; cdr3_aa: CASSTGAGAGTDTQYF; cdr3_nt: TGTGCCAGCAGCACAGGGGCGGGAGCGGGGACAGATACGCAGTATTTT
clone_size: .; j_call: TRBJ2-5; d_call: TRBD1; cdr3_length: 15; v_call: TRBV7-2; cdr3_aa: CASSPRQGSSETQYF; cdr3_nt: TGTGCCAGCAGCCCCAGACAGGGGAGTTCAGAGACCCAGTACTTC
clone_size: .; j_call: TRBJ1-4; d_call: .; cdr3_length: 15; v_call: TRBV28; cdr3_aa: CASSFTSALNEKLFF; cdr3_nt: TGTGCCAGCAGTTTCACTTCAGCCTTAAATGAAAAACTGTTTTTT
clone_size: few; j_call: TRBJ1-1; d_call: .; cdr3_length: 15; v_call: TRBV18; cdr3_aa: CASSPPLAVNTEAFF; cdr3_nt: TGTGCCAGCTCACCTCCATTAGCCGTGAACACTGAAGCTTTCTTT
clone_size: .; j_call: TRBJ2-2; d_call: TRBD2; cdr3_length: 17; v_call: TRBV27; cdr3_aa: CASSLSPSGVNTGELFF; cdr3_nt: TGTGCCAGCAGTTTATCCCCCAGCGGGGTGAACACCGGGGAGCTGTTTTTT
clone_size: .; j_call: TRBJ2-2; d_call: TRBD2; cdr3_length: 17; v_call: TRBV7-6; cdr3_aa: CASSRGLAGGGTGELFF; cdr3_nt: TGTGCCAGCAGCCGGGGACTAGCGGGAGGGGGCACCGGGGAGCTGTTTTTT
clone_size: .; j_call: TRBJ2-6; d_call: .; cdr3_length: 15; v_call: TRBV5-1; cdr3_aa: CTSSPQSSGANVLTF; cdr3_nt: TGCACCAGCAGCCCCCAGAGCTCTGGGGCCAACGTCCTGACTTTC
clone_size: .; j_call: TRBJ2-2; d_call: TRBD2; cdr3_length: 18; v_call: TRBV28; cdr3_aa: CASRASSTSGRSTGELFF; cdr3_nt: TGTGCCAGCAGAGCCTCTTCGACTAGCGGGAGAAGCACCGGGGAGCTGTTTTTT
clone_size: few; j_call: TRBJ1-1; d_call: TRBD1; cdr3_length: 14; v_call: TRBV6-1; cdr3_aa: CASREGQGLAEAFF; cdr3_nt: TGTGCCAGCAGAGAGGGACAGGGCCTAGCCGAAGCTTTCTTT
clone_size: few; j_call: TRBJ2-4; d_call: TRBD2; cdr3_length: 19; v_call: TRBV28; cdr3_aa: CASSYPTSGPRLAKNIQYF; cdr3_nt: TGTGCCAGCAGTTACCCCACTAGCGGTCCTCGGCTAGCCAAAAACATTCAGTACTTC
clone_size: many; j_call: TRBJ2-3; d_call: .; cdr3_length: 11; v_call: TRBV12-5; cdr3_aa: CASGQTDTQYF; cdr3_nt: TGTGCTAGTGGTCAAACAGATACGCAGTATTTT
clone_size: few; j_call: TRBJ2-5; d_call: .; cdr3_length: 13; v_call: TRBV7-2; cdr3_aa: CASSRKREETQYF; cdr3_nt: TGTGCCAGCAGCCGTAAGCGGGAAGAGACCCAGTACTTC
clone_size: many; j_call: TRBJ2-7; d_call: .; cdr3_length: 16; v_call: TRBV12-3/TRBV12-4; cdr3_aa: CASSFNAELRAYEQYF; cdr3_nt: TGTGCCAGCAGTTTCAACGCGGAATTGAGGGCCTACGAGCAGTACTTC
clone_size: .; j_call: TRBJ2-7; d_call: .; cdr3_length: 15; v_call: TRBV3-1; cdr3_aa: CASSIPGGSNEEQYF; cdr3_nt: TGTGCCAGCAGTATACCCGGGGGATCCAATGAAGAGCAGTACTTC
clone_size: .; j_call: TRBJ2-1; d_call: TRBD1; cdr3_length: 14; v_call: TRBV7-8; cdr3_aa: CASSNRDRHNEQFF; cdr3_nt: TGTGCCAGCAGCAACCGGGACAGGCACAATGAGCAGTTCTTC
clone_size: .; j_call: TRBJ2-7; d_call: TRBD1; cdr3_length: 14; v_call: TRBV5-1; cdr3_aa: CASSRDSPSEEQYF; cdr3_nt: TGCGCCAGCAGCCGGGACAGCCCCTCGGAGGAGCAGTACTTC
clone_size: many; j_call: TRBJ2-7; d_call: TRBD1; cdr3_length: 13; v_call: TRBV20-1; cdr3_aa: CSANPGQGYEQYF; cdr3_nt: TGCAGTGCTAACCCGGGACAGGGCTACGAGCAGTACTTC
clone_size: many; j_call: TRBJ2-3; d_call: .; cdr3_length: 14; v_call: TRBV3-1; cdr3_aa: CASSQGTTGDTQYF; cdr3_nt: TGTGCCAGCAGCCAAGGGACTACTGGGGATACGCAGTATTTT
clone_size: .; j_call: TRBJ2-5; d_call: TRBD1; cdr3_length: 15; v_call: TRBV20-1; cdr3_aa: CSAPTGAAVRGTQYF; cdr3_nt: TGCAGTGCGCCGACAGGGGCCGCCGTCAGGGGGACCCAGTACTTC
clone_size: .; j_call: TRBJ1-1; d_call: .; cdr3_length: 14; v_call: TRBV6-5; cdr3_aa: CASSYSRTGAEAFF; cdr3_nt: TGTGCCAGCAGTTACTCGAGAACCGGTGCTGAAGCTTTCTTT
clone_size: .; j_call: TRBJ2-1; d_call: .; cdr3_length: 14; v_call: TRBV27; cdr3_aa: CASSLSGSLNEQFF; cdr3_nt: TGTGCCAGCAGTTTATCGGGTAGCCTCAATGAGCAGTTCTTC
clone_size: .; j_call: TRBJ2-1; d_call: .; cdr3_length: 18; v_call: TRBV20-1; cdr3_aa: CSARDYLHPTGGQSEQFF; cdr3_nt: TGCAGTGCTAGAGACTACTTACATCCGACAGGTGGGCAAAGTGAGCAGTTCTTC
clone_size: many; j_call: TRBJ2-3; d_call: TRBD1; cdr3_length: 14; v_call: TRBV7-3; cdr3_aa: CASSQTGSTDTQYF; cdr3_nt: TGTGCCAGCAGCCAGACAGGGAGCACAGATACGCAGTATTTT
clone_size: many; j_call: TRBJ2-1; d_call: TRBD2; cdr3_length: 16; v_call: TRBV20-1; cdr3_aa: CSASESGGPSYNEQFF; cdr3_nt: TGCAGTGCTAGCGAAAGCGGGGGACCCTCCTACAATGAGCAGTTCTTC
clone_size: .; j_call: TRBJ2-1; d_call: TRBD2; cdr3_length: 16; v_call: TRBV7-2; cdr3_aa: CASSLTGGREYNEQFF; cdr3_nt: TGTGCCAGCAGCTTAACTGGCGGGAGGGAATACAATGAGCAGTTCTTC
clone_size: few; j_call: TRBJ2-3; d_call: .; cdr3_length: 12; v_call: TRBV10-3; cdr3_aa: CAISDPDEKQYF; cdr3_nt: TGTGCCATCAGTGACCCGGACGAGAAGCAGTATTTT
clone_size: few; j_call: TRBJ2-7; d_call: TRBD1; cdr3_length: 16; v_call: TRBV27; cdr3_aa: CASSLLKGARPYEQYF; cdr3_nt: TGTGCCAGCAGTTTATTAAAGGGGGCGAGGCCCTACGAGCAGTACTTC
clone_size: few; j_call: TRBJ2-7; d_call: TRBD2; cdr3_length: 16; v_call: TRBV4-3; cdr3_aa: CASSQDRASGIYEQYF; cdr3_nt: TGCGCCAGCAGCCAAGATAGGGCTAGCGGGATCTACGAGCAGTACTTC
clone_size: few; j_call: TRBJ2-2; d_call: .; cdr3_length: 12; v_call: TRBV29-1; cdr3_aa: CSVHKNTGELFF; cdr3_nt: TGCAGCGTCCACAAAAACACCGGGGAGCTGTTTTTT
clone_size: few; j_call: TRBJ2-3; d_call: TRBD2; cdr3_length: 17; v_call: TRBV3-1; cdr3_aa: CARMQGGAGDKADTQYF; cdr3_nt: TGTGCCAGGATGCAAGGGGGAGCGGGAGACAAGGCAGATACGCAGTATTTT
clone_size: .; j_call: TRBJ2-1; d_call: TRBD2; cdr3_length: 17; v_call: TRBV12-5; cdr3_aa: CASGLASPGLAGFEQFF; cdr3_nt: TGTGCTAGTGGTTTGGCAAGCCCCGGACTAGCGGGGTTTGAGCAGTTCTTC
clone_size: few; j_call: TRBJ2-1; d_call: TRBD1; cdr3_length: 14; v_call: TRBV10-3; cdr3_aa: CAIRRQGAGNEQFF; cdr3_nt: TGTGCCATCAGGAGACAGGGGGCCGGCAATGAGCAGTTCTTC
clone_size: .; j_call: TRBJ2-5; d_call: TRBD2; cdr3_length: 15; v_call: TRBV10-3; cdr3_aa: CAISSGLVAWETQYF; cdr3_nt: TGTGCCATCAGTTCGGGACTAGTTGCTTGGGAGACCCAGTACTTC
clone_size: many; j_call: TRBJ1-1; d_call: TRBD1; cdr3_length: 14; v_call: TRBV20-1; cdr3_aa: CSATWTGVQTEAFF; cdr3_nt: TGCAGTGCTACCTGGACAGGGGTACAGACTGAAGCTTTCTTT
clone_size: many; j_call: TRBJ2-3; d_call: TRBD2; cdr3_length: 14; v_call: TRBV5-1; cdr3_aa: CASSLAGGPDTQYF; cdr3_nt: TGCGCCAGCAGCTTAGCGGGGGGGCCAGATACGCAGTATTTT
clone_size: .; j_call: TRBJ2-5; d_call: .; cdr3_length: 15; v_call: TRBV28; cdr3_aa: CASSFSKEVWETQYF; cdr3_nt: TGTGCCAGCAGTTTTTCCAAAGAAGTTTGGGAGACCCAGTACTTC
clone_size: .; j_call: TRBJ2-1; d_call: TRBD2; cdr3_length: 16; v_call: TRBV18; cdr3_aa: CASSAGLAGAYNEQFF; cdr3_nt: TGTGCCAGCTCGGCGGGACTAGCGGGCGCCTACAATGAGCAGTTCTTC
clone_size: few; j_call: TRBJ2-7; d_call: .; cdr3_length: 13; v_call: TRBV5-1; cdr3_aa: CASSLDTTYEQYF; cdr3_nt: TGCGCCAGCAGCTTAGACACTACCTACGAGCAGTACTTC
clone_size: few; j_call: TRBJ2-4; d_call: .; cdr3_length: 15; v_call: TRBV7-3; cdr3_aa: CASSLDRGGSNIQYF; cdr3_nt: TGTGCCAGCAGCTTAGACCGGGGAGGTTCAAACATTCAGTACTTC
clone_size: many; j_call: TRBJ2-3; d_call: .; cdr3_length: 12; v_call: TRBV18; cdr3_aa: CASSPSRDTQYF; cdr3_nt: TGTGCCAGCTCACCTTCTCGAGATACGCAGTATTTT
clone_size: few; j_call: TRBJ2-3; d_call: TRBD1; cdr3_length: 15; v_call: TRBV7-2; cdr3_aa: CASSRTGITTDTQYF; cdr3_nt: TGTGCCAGCAGTCGGACAGGGATAACCACAGATACGCAGTATTTT
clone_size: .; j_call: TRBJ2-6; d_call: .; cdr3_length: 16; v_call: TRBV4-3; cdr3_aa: CASSQEGLGGANVLTF; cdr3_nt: TGCGCCAGCAGCCAAGAAGGGCTGGGGGGGGCCAACGTCCTGACTTTC
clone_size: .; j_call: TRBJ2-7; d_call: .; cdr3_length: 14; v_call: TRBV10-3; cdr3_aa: CAISESKAVPAQYF; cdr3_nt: TGTGCCATCAGTGAGTCGAAGGCTGTCCCGGCGCAGTACTTC
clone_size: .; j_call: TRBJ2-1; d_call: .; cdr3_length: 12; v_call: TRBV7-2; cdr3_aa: CASSLSTGMQFF; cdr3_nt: TGTGCCAGCAGCTTAAGCACGGGTATGCAGTTCTTC